This T cell receptor (beta chain) was obtained from a study of blood T cell repertoires in COVID-19. Study-wide background: PBMCs, B-cell-depleted T cells, or T cells provided the cDNA or gDNA that made up the material.

In the study's own analysis: The authors estimated nucleated cell counts from reference gene primer amplification. This table comes from immunoSEQ multiplex PCR, and its TCRdb copy is limited to in-frame clones, with some not included. That table gives V, J and clone size, and the DNA gave D and trimming. Of some 160,000 clones in the sample, 75% to 85% are singletons; the top ten hold nearly 3.5%. The CDR3 loop spans 16 amino acids. The germline CDR1 and CDR2 sequences are SNHLY and FYNNEI. V lost 4 bases and J lost 2; bases outside the gene matches: 3. The chain joins TRBV2 to TRBJ2-3; the match to TRBD2 covers 13 bases. The TCR was taken from a woman between 55 and 75 years old who had recovered from COVID-19. Sequencing was performed on PBMCs or T cells enriched from blood (not recorded which). CDR3 sequence reads: CASSVTSGGATDTQYF. The CDR3 DNA sequence: TGTGCCAGCAGTGTCACTAGCGGGGGGGCCACAGATACGCAGTATTTT.